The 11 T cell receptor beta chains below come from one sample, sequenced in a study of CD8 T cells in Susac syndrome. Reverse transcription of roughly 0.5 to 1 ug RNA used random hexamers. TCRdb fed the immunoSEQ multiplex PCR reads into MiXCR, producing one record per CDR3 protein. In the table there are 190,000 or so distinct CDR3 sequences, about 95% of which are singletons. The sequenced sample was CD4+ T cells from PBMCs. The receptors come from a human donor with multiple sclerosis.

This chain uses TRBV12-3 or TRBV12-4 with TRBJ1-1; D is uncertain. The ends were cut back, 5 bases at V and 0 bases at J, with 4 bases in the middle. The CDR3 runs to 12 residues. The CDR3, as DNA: TGTGCCAGCAGTGATTTGAACACTGAAGCTTTCTTT. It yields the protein CASSDLNTEAFF.

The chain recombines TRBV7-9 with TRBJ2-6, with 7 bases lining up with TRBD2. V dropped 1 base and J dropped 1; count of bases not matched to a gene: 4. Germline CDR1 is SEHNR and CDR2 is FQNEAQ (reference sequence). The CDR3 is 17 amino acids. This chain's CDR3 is CASSLGTGGSGANVLTF. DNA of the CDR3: TGTGCCAGCAGCTTAGGGACCGGGGGGTCTGGGGCCAACGTCCTGACTTTC.

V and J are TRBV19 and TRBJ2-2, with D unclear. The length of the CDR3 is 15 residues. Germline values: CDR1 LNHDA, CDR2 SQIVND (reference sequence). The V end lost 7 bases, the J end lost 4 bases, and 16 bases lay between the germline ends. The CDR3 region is CASTLSVVGTGELFF. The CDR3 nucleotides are TGTGCCAGTACCCTATCTGTTGTAGGCACCGGGGAGCTGTTTTTT.

The CDR3 spells CASSGVTRYNEQFF. The CDR3 bases are TGCGCCAGCAGCGGAGTGACGCGTTACAATGAGCAGTTCTTC. The rearrangement links TRBV5-1 to TRBJ2-1, with D unresolved. This CDR3 has 14 amino acids. Germline V gene data show CDR1 as SGHRS and CDR2 as YFSETQ. Trimming stripped 4 bases from V and 4 bases from J, with 12 bases between.

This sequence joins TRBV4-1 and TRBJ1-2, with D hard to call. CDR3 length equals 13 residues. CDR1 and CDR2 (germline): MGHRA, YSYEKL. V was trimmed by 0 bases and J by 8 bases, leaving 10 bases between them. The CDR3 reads CASSQDPFLGYTF. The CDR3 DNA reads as TGCGCCAGCAGCCAAGATCCTTTCCTGGGCTACACCTTC.

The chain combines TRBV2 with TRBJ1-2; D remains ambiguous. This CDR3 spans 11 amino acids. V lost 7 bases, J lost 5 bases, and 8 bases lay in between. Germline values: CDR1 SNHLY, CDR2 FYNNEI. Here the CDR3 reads CASTQEYGYTF. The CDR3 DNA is TGTGCCAGCACGCAGGAGTATGGCTACACCTTC.

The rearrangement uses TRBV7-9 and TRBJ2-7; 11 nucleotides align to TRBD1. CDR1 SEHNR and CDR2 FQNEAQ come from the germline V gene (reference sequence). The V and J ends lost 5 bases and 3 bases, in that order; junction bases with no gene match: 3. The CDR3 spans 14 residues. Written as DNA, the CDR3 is TGTGCCAGCAGCCGGGGACAGGGGGACTACGAGCAGTACTTC. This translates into CASSRGQGDYEQYF.

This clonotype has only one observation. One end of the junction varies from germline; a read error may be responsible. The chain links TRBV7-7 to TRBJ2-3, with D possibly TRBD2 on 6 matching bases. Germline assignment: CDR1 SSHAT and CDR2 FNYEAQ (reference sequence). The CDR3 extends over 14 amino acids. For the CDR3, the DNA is TGTGCTAGCAGCCCGGGACTGCACACAGATACGCAGTATTTT. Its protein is CASSPGLHTDTQYF. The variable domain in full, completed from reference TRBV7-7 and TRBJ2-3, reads GAGVSQSPRYKVTKRGQDVTLRCDPISSHATLYWYQQALGQGPEFLTYFNYEAQPDKSGLPSDRFSAERPEGSISTLTIQRTEQRDSAMYRCASSPGLHTDTQYFGPGTRLTVL.

CDR3 nucleotide sequence: TGTGCCATCAGTGACGGAGGCCAAGAGACCCAGTACTTC. Its protein product is CAISDGGQETQYF. The V and J genes are TRBV10-3 and TRBJ2-5; D is perhaps TRBD2 (5 bases). CDR3 length: 13 amino acids. Germline-derived CDR1 and CDR2 are ENHRY and SYGVKD. V gave up 3 bases and J gave up 1 base, with 6 bases separating them.

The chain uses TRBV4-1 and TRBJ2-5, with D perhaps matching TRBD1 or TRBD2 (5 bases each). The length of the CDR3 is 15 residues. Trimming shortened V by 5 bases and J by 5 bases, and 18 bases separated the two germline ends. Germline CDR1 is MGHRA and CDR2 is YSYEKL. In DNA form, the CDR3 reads TGCGCCAGCAGCGACCCGGGGCTAGCCGGGGAGACCCAGTACTTC. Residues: CASSDPGLAGETQYF.

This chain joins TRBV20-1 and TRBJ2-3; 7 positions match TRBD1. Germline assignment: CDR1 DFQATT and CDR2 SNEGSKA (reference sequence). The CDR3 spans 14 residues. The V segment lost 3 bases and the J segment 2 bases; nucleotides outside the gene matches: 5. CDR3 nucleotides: TGCAGTGCTAGTAGGGGGCAAAACACAGATACGCAGTATTTT. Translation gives CSASRGQNTDTQYF.